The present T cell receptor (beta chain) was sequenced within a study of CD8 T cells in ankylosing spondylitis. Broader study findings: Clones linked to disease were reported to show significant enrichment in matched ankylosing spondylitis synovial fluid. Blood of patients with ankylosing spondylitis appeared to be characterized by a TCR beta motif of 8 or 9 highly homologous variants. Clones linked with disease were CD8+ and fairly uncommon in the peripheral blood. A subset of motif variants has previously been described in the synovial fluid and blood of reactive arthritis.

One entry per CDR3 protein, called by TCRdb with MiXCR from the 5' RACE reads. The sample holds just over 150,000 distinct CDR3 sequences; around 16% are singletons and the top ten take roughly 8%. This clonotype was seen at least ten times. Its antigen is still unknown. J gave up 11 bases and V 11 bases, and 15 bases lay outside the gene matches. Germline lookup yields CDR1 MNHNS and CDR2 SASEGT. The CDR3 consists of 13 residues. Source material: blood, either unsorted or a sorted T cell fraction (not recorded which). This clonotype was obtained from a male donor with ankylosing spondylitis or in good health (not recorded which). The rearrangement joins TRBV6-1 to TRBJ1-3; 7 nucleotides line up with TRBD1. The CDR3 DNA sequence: TGTGCCGGCCGACAGGGAGGCCGCAGCCCCATATATTTT. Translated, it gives CAGRQGGRSPIYF.